The table lists the clone carrying this T cell receptor beta chain with many counts. The target antigen is unknown. Each CDR3 protein is one row after TCRdb ran MiXCR on the RT-PCR reads. Of more than 400,000 distinct CDR3 sequences in the sample, roughly 7.6% were seen once. This specimen comes from a study of response to subunit inactivated influenza vaccine. Study-wide results and limits: With each seasonal influenza vaccination, the authors suggested, few new T cells are recruited.

V gave up 0 bases and J gave up 2 bases, with 12 bases separating them. CDR3 length: 16 residues. Germline V gene data show CDR1 as LGHDT and CDR2 as YNNKEL (reference sequence). Sequenced here: PBMCs from blood, sampled 23 to 25 months after vaccination. This sequence was found in a man between 45 and 75 years old who received an inactivated influenza vaccine. The rearrangement links TRBV3-1 to TRBJ2-3; perhaps TRBD2 as D (7 bases). CDR3 coding DNA: TGTGCCAGCAGCCAAGACGCGGGGGCGGCCACAGATACGCAGTATTTT. Translated, it gives CASSQDAGAATDTQYF.